The next 8 T cell receptor beta chains were all read from a single sample in a study of Graves' ophthalmopathy and Graves' hyperthyroidism (dated by TCRdb to between 2018 and 2020). The instrument given in TCRdb is Illumina HiSeq 2000. TCR beta CDR3 regions were amplified from RNA transcripts for repertoire sequencing. The first round of RT-PCR was done with HTBI primers and the Qiagen OneStep RT-PCR kit, and was followed by a second round of multiplex PCR, then size selection and purification. TCRdb took the public reads, trimmed them with fastp at Q25, ran MiXCR for clone calling and kept in-frame beta chains. Here each entry gathers all rows of one CDR3 protein and keeps the most common genes and DNA. A total of over a million distinct CDR3 sequences appear in this sample, about 38% of them only once. The top ten clonotypes cover 11% of the sample. Sequencing was performed on peripheral blood or thyroid tissue (not recorded which). These receptors originate from an adult man with Graves' hyperthyroidism.

This clonotype was seen repeatedly, ten times or more. The V gene is TRBV2, the J gene TRBJ2-5; TRBD1 matches 9 bases. Germline V CDR1 and CDR2: SNHLY, FYNNEI. CDR3 length: 16 amino acids. V was pared by 4 bases and J by 2 bases, with 8 bases of the junction left unmatched. The CDR3 reads CASSVPGQGRQETQYF. CDR3 DNA: TGTGCCAGCAGTGTACCGGGACAGGGCCGACAAGAGACCCAGTACTTC. The whole variable domain, remainder taken from reference TRBV2 and TRBJ2-5, is EPEVTQTPSHQVTQMGQEVILRCVPISNHLYFYWYRQILGQKVEFLVSFYNNEISEKSEIFDDQFSVERPDGSNFTLKIRSTKLEDSAMYFCASSVPGQGRQETQYFGPGTRLLVL.

The chain carries TRBV20-1 and TRBJ2-7, with TRBD2 as a possible D gene (5 bases). Trimming took 1 base from V and 2 from J, leaving 18 bases between them. This CDR3 is built from 16 residues. Germline assignment: CDR1 DFQATT and CDR2 SNEGSKA (reference sequence). The CDR3 protein is CSARGERADQTYEQYF. CDR3 DNA sequence: TGCAGTGCTAGAGGCGAGAGGGCAGACCAAACCTACGAGCAGTACTTC.

This chain links TRBV9 with TRBJ1-5; D is perhaps TRBD1 (5 bases). V lost 7 bases and J 0 bases, leaving 14 bases between the germline ends. Germline V gives CDR1 SGDLS, CDR2 YYNGEE. The CDR3 has 15 amino acids. The CDR3 nucleotides read TGTGCCAGCTCACCACAGGCGGTTAGCAATCAGCCCCAGCATTTT. It translates to CASSPQAVSNQPQHF.

V is TRBV7-9 and J is TRBJ1-2, with a tentative D call TRBD1 (5 bases). V was shortened by 1 base and J by 4 bases, with 25 bases between the two germline ends. Germline V gene sequence: CDR1 SEHNR, CDR2 FQNEAQ (reference sequence). CDR3 length equals 19 residues. CDR3 sequence (DNA): TGTGCCAGCAGCTTAGATGGGTCGCCAGGAACCTTGAGGGGCTATGGCTACACCTTC. The encoded protein is CASSLDGSPGTLRGYGYTF.

This clonotype is a singleton in its sample. The chain couples TRBV3-1 to TRBJ2-5, with 14 bases that match TRBD2. CDR1 and CDR2 from the germline V gene are LGHDT and YNNKEL (reference sequence). The CDR3 contains 16 residues. V lost 3 bases to trimming and J lost 0 bases; unmatched junction nucleotides: 0. The CDR3 bases are TGTGCCAGCAGCCAGACTAGCGGGAGGGACCAAGAGACCCAGTACTTC. This translates into CASSQTSGRDQETQYF.

In its sample, this clonotype was seen many times. V usage is TRBV7-3 and J usage is TRBJ1-3, with D unresolved. Germline V CDR1 and CDR2: SGHTA, FQGTGA. V was cut by 6 bases and J by 0 bases, with 9 bases left in between. The CDR3 extends over 14 amino acids. The CDR3 sequence is CASSEGSSGNTIYF. In DNA, the CDR3 is TGTGCCAGCAGTGAAGGCTCCTCTGGAAACACCATATATTTT.

Worth noting for this clonotype: A read error may be the cause here, since a much bigger clone is one base away. This chain joins TRBV20-1 and TRBJ1-1; the D gene is possibly TRBD1 (5 bases). The CDR3 is 14 amino acids. CDR1 is DFQATT, CDR2 SNEGSKA, per germline (reference sequence). V gave up 6 bases and J gave up 4 bases, with 18 bases separating them. CDR3 amino acids: CSANTGRGGTEAFF. For the CDR3, the DNA is TGCAGTGCCAACACGGGGCGGGGAGGCACTGAAGCTTTCTTT.

This clonotype occurred many times. CDR3 sequence (DNA): TGTGCCATCGGAGGGGATAGTCAGCCCCAGCATTTT. Protein product: CAIGGDSQPQHF. The chain joins TRBV10-3 to TRBJ1-5, with D possibly being TRBD1 (5 bases). This CDR3 is 12 amino acids long. Germline V gene sequence: CDR1 ENHRY, CDR2 SYGVKD. Between the trimmed V and J ends, which lost 8 bases and 6 bases, there was a span of 11 bases.